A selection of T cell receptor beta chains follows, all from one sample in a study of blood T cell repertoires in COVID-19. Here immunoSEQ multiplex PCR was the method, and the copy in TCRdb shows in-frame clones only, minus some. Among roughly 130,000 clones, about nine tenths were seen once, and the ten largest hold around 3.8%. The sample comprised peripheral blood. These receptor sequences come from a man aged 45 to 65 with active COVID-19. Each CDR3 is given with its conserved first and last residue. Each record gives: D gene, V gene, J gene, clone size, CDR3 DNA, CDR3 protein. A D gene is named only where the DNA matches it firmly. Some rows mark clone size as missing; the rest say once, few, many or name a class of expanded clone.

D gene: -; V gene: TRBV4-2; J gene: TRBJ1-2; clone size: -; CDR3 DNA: TGTGCCAGCAGCCAACAGCCACTAACGGGGGGCTACACCTTC; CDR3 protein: CASSQQPLTGGYTF
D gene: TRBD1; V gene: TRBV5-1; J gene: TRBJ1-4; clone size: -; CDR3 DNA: TGCGCCAGCAGCGAGACAGGGAGTTTCGGAAAACTGTTTTTT; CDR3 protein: CASSETGSFGKLFF
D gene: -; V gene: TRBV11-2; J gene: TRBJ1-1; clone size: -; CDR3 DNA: TGTGCCAGCCGCCCGCGCGCAGGGAAAATGAACACTGAAGCTTTCTTT; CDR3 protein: CASRPRAGKMNTEAFF
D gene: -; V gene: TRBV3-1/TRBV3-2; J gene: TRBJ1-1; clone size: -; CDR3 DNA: TGTGCCAGCAGCGGCGACAGAAACACTGAAGCTTTCTTT; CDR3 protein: CASSGDRNTEAFF
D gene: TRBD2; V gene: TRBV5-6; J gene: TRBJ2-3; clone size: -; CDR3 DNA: TGTGCCAGCAGCGCCTCTAGCGGGCGGACGCAGTATTTT; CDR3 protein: CASSASSGRTQYF
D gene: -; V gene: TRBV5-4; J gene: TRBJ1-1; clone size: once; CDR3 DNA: TGTGCCAGCAGCCCTACCGTTAGTGCCACTGAAGCTTTCTTT; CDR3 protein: CASSPTVSATEAFF
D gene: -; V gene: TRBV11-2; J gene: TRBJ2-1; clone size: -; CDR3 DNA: TGTGCCAGCAGCCTACTACCCGACAATGAGCAGTTCTTC; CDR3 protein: CASSLLPDNEQFF
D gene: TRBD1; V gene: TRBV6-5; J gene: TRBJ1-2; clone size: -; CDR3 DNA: TGTGCCAGCAGTTACTCGACAGGGGCGGCCTATGGCTACACCTTC; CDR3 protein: CASSYSTGAAYGYTF
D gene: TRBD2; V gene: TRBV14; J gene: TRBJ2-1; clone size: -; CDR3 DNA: TGTGCCAGCAGCCAAGCCGATATCGGGAGGCCCTACACTAGTGAGCAGTTCTTC; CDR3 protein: CASSQADIGRPYTSEQFF
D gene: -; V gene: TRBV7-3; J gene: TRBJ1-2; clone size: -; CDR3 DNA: TGTGCCAGCAGCCTCGCGGGACCACCAAAAGACTATGGCTACACCTTC; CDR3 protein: CASSLAGPPKDYGYTF
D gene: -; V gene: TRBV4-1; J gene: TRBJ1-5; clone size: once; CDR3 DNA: TGCGCCAGCAGCCAAGATCGGGGGGAGGGTCAGCCCCAGCATTTT; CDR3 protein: CASSQDRGEGQPQHF
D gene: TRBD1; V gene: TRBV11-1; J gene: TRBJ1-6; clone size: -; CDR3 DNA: TGTGCCAGCAGCATTAGTGGGACAGGGCCCCTGTCCCTCCACTTT; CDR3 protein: CASSISGTGPLSLHF
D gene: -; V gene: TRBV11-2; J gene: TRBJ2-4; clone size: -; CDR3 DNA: TGTGCCAGCAGCTCGGGACCCAGCAGGGGAAACATTCAGTACTTC; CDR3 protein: CASSSGPSRGNIQYF
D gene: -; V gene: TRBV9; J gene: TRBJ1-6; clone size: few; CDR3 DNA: TGTGCCAGCACCTTGGACGGGATTAATTCACCCCTCCACTTT; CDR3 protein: CASTLDGINSPLHF
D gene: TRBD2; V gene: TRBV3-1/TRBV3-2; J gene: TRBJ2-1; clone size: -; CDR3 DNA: TGTGCCAGCAGCCAAGCGCACAGGACTAGCGGGAACAATGAGCAGTTCTTC; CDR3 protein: CASSQAHRTSGNNEQFF
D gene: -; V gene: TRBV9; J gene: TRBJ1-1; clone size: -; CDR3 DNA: TGTGCCAGCAGCGTAGAGCAGAACACTGAAGCTTTCTTT; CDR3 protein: CASSVEQNTEAFF
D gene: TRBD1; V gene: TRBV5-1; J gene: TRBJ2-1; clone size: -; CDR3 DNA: TGCGCCAGCAGCTGGGACAGGATGAGAGAGCAGTTCTTC; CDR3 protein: CASSWDRMREQFF
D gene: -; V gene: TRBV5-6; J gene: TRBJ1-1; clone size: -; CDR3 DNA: TGTGCCAGCAGCTTGGAAGGAGGGTCGAACACTGAAGCTTTCTTT; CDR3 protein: CASSLEGGSNTEAFF
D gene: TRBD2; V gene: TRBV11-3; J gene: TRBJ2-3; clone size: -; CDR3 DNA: TGTGCCAGCAGCTTAATTTCTGGCGGGAGTTCGGTAGATACGCAGTATTTT; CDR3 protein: CASSLISGGSSVDTQYF
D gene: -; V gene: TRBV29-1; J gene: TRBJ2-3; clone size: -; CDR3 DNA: TGCAGCTTTACAATGACAGATACGCAGTATTTT; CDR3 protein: CSFTMTDTQYF
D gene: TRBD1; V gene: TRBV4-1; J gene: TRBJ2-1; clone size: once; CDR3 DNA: TGCGCCAGCAGCCAAGAATTGAATGCCAGGGGGCTTGTCGATGAGCAGTTCTTC; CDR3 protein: CASSQELNARGLVDEQFF
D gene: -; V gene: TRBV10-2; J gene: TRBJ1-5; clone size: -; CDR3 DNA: TGCGCCAGTGGTGAGGCGGCCCAGGGGCAGCCCCAGCATTTT; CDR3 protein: CASGEAAQGQPQHF
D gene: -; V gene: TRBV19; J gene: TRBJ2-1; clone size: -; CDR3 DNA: TGTGCCAGTAGCCGGACGGGGGGCCCAATTTACAATGAGCAGTTCTTC; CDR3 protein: CASSRTGGPIYNEQFF
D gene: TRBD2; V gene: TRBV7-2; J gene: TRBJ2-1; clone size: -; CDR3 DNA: TGTGCCAGCAGCTTCGGGAGGTCAACCTACAATGAGCAGTTCTTC; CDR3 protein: CASSFGRSTYNEQFF
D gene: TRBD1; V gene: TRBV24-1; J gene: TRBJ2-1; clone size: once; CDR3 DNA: TGTGCCACCAGTGGCCGGGGACAGGGTCAGGGTGAGCAGTTCTTC; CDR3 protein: CATSGRGQGQGEQFF
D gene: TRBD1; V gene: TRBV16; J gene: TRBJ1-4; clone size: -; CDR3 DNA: TGTGCCAGCAGTCGTACAGGGGGCGAGGAAACTGAAAAACTGTTTTTT; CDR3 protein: CASSRTGGEETEKLFF
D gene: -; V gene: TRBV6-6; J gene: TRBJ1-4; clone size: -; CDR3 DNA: TGTGCCAGCAGTCCTCCATCGGGGGGAGGCCTATATAATGAAAAACTGTTTTTT; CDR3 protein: CASSPPSGGGLYNEKLFF
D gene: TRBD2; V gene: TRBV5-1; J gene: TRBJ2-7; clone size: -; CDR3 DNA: TGCGCCAGCAGCGTGGGACTAGCGGACTCCTACGAGCAGTACTTC; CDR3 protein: CASSVGLADSYEQYF
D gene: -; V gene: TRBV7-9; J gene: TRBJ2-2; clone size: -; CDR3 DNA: TGTGCCAGCAGCTTATCACAGGCCGGGGAGCTGTTTTTT; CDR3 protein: CASSLSQAGELFF
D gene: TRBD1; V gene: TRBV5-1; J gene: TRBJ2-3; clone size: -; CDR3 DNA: TGCGCCAGCAGCAAATACCCGGACAGGACTAGCACAGATACGCAGTATTTT; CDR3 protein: CASSKYPDRTSTDTQYF
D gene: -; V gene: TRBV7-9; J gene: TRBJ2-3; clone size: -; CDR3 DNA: TGTGCCAGCAGCTTAGCACAGGGCACAGATACGCAGTATTTT; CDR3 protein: CASSLAQGTDTQYF
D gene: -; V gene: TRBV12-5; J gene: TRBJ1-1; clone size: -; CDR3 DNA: TGTGCTAGTGGTTTCTGGGAGCGGGGGGCCACTGAAGCTTTCTTT; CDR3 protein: CASGFWERGATEAFF
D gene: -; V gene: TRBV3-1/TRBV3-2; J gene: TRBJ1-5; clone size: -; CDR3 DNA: TGTGCCAGCAGCCCCCCAGGGAATCAGCCCCAGCATTTT; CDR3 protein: CASSPPGNQPQHF
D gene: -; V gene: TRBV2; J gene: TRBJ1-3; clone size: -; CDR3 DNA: TGTGCCAGCAGCCACAGGGAACCTACCCGCTCTGGAAACACCATATATTTT; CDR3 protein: CASSHREPTRSGNTIYF
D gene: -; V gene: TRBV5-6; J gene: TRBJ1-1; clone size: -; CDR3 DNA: TGTGCCAGCAGCTTCGGGGGTGGTACTGAAGCTTTCTTT; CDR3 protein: CASSFGGGTEAFF
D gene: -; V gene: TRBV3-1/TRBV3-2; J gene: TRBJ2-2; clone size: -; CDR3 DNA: TGTGCCAGCAGCCAAGTGCGGGCAGGCACCGGGGAGCTGTTTTTT; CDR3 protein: CASSQVRAGTGELFF
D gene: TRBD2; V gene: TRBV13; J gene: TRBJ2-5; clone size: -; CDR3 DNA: TGTGCCAGCAGCTTCGCGGGACTAGCTTCCCAAGAGACCCAGTACTTC; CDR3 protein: CASSFAGLASQETQYF
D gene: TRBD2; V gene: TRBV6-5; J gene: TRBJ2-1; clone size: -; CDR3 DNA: TGTGCCAGCAGTTACAAGGCTAGCGGATACAATGAGCAGTTCTTC; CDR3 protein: CASSYKASGYNEQFF
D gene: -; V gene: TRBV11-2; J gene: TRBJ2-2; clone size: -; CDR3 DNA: TGTGCCAGCCCTTCAACGGTGAACACCGGGGAGCTGTTTTTT; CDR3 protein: CASPSTVNTGELFF
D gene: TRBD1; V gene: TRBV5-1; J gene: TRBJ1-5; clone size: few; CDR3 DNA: TGCGCCAGCAGCCCCGGGACAGAAGGTCAGCCCCAGCATTTT; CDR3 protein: CASSPGTEGQPQHF
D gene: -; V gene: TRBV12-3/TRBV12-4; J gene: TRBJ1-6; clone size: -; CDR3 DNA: TGTGCCAGCAGAACAGGTCGTTCACCCCTCCACTTT; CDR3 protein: CASRTGRSPLHF
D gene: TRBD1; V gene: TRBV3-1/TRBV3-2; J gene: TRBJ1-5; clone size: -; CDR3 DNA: TGTGCCAGCAGCCAAGGGACAGGCGGACAGCCCCAGCATTTT; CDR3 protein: CASSQGTGGQPQHF
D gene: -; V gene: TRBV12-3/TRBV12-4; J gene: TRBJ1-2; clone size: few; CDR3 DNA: TGTGCCAGCAGTTTTTATCCAGATGGCTACACCTTC; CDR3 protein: CASSFYPDGYTF
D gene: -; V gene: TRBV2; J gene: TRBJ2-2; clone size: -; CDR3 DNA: TGTGCCAGCACTCAAGGCGGATGGGCCGGGGAGCTGTTTTTT; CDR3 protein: CASTQGGWAGELFF
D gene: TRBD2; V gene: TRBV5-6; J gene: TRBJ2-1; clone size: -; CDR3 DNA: TGTGCCAGCAGCTTGATATTAGCGGGAGGGCCGGGGAATGAGCAGTTCTTC; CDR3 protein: CASSLILAGGPGNEQFF
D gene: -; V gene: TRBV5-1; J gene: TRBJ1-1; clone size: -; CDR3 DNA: TGCGCCAGCAGCTTGGAAGGGGGTCACACTGAAGCTTTCTTT; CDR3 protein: CASSLEGGHTEAFF
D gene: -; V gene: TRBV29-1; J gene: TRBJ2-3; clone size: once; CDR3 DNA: TGCAGCGCCGCGACAGGTTCTGGATATACGCAGTATTTT; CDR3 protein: CSAATGSGYTQYF
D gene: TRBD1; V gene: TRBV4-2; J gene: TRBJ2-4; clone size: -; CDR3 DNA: TGTGCCAGCAGCCAAGATCGGGGGGGACAGGGGTTGGCCAAAAACATTCAGTACTTC; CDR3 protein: CASSQDRGGQGLAKNIQYF
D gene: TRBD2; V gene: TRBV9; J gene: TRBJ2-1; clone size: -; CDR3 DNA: TGTGCCAGCAGCGTCACGGGGGGGCCGGGCAATGAGCAGTTCTTC; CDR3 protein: CASSVTGGPGNEQFF
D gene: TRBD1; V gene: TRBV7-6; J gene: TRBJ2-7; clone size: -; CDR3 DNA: TGTGCCAGCAGCTCGGGACAGGGGGCTGTCTACGAGCAGTACTTC; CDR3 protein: CASSSGQGAVYEQYF
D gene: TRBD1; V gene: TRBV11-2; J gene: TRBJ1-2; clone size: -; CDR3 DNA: TGTGCCAGCAGTACGACAGGGAGATATGGCTACACCTTC; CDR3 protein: CASSTTGRYGYTF
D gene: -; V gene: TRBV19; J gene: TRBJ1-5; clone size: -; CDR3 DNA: TGTGCCAGTAGTGGGACAAGGCAGCCCCAGCATTTT; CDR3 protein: CASSGTRQPQHF
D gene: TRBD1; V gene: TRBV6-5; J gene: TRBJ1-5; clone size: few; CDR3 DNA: TGTGCCAGCAGAATGACAGGGCCTAGCAATCAGCCCCAGCATTTT; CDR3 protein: CASRMTGPSNQPQHF
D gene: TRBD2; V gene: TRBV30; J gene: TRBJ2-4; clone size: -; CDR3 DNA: TGTGCCTGGATGGGGGGGATAGCCAAAAACATTCAGTACTTC; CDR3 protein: CAWMGGIAKNIQYF